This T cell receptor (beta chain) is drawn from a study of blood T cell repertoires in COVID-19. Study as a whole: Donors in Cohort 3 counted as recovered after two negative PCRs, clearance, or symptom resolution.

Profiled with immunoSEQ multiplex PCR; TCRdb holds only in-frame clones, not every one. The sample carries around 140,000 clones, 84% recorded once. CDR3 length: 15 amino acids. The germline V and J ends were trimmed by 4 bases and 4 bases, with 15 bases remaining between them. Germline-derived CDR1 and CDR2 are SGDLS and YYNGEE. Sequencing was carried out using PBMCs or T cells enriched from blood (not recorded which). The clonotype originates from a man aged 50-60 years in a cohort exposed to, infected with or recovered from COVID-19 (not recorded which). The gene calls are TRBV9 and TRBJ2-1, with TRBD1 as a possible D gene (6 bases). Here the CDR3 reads CASSSRGDEYNEQFF. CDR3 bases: TGTGCCAGCAGCTCCAGGGGAGACGAATACAATGAGCAGTTCTTC.